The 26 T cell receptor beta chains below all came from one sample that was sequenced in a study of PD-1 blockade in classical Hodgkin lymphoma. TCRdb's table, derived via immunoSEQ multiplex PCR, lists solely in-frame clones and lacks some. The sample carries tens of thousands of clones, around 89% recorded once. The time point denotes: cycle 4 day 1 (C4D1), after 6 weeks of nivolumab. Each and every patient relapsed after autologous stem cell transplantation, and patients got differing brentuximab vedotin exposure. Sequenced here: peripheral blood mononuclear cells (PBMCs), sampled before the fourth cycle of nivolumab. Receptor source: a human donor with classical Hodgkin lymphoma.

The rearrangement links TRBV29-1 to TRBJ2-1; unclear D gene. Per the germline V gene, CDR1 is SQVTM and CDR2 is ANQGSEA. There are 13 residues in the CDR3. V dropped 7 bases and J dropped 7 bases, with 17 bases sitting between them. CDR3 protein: CSAKSPQRNEQFF. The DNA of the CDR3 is TGCAGCGCCAAGAGCCCTCAGCGAAATGAGCAGTTCTTC.

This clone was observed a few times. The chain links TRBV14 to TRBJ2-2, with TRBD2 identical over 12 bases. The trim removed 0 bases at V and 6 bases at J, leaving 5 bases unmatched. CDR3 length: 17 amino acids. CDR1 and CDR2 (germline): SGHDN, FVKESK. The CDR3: CASSQELGLAGAGELFF. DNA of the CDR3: TGTGCCAGCAGCCAAGAACTGGGACTAGCGGGCGCCGGGGAGCTGTTTTTT.

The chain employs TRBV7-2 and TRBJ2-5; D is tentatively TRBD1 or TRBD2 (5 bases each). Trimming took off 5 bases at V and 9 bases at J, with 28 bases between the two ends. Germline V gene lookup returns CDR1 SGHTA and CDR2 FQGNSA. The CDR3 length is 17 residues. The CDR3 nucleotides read TGTGCCAGCAGCCGACCCCACGGGACGAGGGCCCAATTGTCCCAGTACTTC. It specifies CASSRPHGTRAQLSQYF. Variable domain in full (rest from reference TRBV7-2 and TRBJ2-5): GAGVSQSPSNKVTEKGKDVELRCDPISGHTALYWYRQSLGQGLEFLIYFQGNSAPDKSGLPSDRFSAERTGGSVSTLTIQRTQQEDSAVYLCASSRPHGTRAQLSQYFGPGTRLLVL.

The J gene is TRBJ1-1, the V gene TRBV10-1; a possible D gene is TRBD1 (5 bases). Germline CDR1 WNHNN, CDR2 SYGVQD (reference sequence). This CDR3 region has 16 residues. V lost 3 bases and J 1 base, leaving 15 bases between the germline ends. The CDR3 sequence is CASSDQGTRENTEAFF. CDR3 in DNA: TGCGCCAGCAGTGATCAGGGCACAAGGGAGAACACTGAAGCTTTCTTT.

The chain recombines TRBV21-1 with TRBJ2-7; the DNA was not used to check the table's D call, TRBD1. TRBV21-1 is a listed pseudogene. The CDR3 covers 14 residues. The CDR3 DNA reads TGTGCCAGCGGAGCATACAGGGGAACCTACGAGCAGTACTTC. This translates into CASGAYRGTYEQYF.

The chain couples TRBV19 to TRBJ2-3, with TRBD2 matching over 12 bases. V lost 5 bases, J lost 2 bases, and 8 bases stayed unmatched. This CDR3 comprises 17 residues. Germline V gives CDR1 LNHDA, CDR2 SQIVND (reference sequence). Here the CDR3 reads CASSLKPSGGATDTQYF. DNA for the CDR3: TGTGCCAGTAGTCTCAAACCTAGCGGGGGGGCCACAGATACGCAGTATTTT.

Here the CDR3 reads CASGRAYEQYF. The CDR3 region has the DNA TGTGCCAGCGGGAGGGCCTACGAGCAGTACTTC. The chain joins TRBV2 to TRBJ2-7, with 7 bases that match TRBD2. CDR3 size: 11 residues. Unmatched junction bases numbered 0, after V lost 8 bases and J lost 2 bases. Per the germline V gene, CDR1 is SNHLY and CDR2 is FYNNEI.

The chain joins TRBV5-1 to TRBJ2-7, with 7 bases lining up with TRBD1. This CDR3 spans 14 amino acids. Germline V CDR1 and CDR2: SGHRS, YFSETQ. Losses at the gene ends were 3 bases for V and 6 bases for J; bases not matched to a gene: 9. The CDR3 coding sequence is TGCGCCAGCAGCTCGCGACAGGGAGCGGCCGAGCAGTACTTC. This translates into CASSSRQGAAEQYF.

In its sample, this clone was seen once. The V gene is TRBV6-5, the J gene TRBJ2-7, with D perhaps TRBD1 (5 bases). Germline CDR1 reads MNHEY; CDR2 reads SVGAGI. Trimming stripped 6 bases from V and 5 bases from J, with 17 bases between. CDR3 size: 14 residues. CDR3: CASRDRQKNNEQYF. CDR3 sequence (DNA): TGTGCCAGCAGAGATAGACAGAAAAACAACGAGCAGTACTTC.

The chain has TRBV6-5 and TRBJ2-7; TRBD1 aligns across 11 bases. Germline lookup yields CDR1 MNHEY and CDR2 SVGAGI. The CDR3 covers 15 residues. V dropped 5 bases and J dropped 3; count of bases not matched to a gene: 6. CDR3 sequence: CASSGTGGLFYEQYF. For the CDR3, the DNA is TGTGCCAGCAGTGGGACAGGGGGACTTTTCTACGAGCAGTACTTC.

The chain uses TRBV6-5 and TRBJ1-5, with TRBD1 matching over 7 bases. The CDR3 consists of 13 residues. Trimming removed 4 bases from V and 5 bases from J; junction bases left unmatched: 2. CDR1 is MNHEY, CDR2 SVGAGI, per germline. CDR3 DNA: TGTGCCAGCAGTTGGGACAGAGATCAGCCCCAGCATTTT. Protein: CASSWDRDQPQHF.

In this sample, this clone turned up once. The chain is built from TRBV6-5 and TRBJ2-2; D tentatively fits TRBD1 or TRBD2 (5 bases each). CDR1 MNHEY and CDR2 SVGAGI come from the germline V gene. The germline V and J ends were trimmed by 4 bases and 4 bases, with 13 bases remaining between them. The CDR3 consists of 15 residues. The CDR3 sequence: CASSSGTERTGELFF. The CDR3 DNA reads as TGTGCCAGCAGTTCCGGGACGGAGCGCACCGGGGAGCTGTTTTTT.

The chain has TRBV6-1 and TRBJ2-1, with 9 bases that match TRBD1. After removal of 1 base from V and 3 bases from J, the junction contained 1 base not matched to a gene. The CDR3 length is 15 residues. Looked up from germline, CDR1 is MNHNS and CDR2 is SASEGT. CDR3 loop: CASSEETGGYNEQFF. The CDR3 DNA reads TGTGCCAGCAGTGAAGAGACAGGGGGCTACAATGAGCAGTTCTTC.

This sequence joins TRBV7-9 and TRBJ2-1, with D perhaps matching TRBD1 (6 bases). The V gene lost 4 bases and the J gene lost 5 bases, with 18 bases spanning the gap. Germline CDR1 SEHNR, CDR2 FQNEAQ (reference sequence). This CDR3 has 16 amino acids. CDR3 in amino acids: CASSSDRTLWDNEQFF. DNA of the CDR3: TGTGCCAGCAGCTCCGACAGGACACTTTGGGACAATGAGCAGTTCTTC.

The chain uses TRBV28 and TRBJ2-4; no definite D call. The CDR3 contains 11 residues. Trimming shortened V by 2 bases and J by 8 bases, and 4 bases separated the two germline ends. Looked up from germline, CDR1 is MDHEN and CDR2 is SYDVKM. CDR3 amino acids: CASSLEYIQYF. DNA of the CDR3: TGTGCCAGCAGTTTAGAATACATTCAGTACTTC. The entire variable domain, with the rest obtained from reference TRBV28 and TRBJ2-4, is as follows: DVKVTQSSRYLVKRTGEKVFLECVQDMDHENMFWYRQDPGLGLRLIYFSYDVKMKEKGDIPEGYSVSREKKERFSLILESASTNQTSMYLCASSLEYIQYFGAGTRLSVL.

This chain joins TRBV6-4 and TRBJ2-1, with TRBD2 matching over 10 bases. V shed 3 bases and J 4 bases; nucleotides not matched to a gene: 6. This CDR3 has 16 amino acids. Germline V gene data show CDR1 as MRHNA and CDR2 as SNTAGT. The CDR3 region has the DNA TGTGCCAGCAGTGAGGCTAGCGGGAGTCTTTACAATGAGCAGTTCTTC. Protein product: CASSEASGSLYNEQFF.

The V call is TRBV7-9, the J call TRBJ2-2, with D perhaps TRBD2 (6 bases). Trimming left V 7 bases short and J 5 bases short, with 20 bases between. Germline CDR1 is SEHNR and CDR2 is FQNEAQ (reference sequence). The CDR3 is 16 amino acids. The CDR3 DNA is TGTGCCAGCAATACTTGGAGCGGTGGGAGGACCGGGGAGCTGTTTTTT. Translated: CASNTWSGGRTGELFF.

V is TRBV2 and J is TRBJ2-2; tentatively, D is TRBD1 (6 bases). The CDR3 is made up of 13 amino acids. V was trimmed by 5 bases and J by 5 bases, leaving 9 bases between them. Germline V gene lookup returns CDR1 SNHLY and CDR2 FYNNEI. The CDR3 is CASSLTGTGELFF. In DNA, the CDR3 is TGTGCCAGCAGTTTAACAGGGACCGGGGAGCTGTTTTTT.

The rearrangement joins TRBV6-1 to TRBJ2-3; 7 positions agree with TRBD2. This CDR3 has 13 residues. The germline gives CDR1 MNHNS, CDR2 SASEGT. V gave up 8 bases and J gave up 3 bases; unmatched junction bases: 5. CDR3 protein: CASRGRVTDTQYF. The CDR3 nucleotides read TGTGCCAGCCGTGGGAGGGTGACAGATACGCAGTATTTT.

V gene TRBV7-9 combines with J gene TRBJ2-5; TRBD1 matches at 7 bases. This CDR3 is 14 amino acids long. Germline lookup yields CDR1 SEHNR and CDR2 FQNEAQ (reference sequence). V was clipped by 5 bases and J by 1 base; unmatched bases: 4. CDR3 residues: CASSKGQTQETQYF. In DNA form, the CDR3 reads TGTGCCAGCAGCAAGGGACAGACCCAAGAGACCCAGTACTTC.

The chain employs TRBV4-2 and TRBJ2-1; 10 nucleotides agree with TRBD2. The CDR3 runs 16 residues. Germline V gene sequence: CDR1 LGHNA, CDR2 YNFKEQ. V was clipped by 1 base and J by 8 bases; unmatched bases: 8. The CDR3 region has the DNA TGTGCCAGCAGCCAAGCTAGCGGGGGAGGGGTAGATGAGCAGTTCTTC. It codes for CASSQASGGGVDEQFF.

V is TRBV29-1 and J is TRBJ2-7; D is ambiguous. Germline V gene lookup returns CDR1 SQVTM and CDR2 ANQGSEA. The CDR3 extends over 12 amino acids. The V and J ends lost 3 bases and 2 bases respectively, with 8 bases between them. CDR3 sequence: CSVETRPYEQYF. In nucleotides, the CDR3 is TGCAGCGTTGAGACAAGACCCTACGAGCAGTACTTC.

The CDR3 loop reads CASSLDGQGDQPQHF. The CDR3 bases are TGTGCCAGCAGCTTAGATGGGCAGGGGGATCAGCCCCAGCATTTT. The chain joins TRBV11-2 to TRBJ1-5; 7 nucleotides agree with TRBD1. The germline CDR1 and CDR2 sequences are SGHAT and FQNNGV. The CDR3 runs to 15 residues. J gave up 5 bases and V 0 bases, and 4 bases lay outside the gene matches.

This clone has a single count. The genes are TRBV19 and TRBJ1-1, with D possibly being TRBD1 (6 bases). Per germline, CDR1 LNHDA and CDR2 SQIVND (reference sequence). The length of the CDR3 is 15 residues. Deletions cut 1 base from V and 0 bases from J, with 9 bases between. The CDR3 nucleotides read TGTGCCAGTAGTATAGCGCACAGGGTGAACACTGAAGCTTTCTTT. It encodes CASSIAHRVNTEAFF.

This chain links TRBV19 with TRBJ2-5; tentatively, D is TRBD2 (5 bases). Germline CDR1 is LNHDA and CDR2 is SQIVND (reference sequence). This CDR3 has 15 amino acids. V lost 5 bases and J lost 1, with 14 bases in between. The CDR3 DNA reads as TGTGCCAGTAGTGCTCGGGAACTCCGCCAAGAGACCCAGTACTTC. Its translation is CASSARELRQETQYF.

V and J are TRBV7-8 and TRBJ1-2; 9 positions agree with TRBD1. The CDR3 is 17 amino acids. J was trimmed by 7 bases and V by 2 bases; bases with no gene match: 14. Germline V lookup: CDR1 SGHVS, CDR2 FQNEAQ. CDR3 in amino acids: CASSLNWDRVYSTGYTF. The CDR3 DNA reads TGTGCCAGCAGCTTAAATTGGGACAGGGTTTATAGTACTGGCTACACCTTC.